Listed below are T cell receptor beta chains from one sample, sequenced in a study of post-analysis software for immune sequencing data. TCRdb reanalysed the PCR reads using MiXCR and keeps one entry per CDR3 protein. The sample yields a few hundred thousand distinct CDR3 sequences, roughly 38% seen once. The source material was blood. These receptors all come from a girl aged 5-17 years with multiple sclerosis. The conserved cysteine and the conserved F or W are not part of the CDR3 here. Clone size is shown for a subset of rows, as once, few, many or a class of expanded clone.

few	TRBV9	TRBJ2-3	ASSPIRGEDTQY
few	TRBV20-1	TRBJ1-1	SARDPGTDFGEAF
few	TRBV27	TRBJ2-7	ASRIAGGPGSYEQY
many	TRBV11-3	TRBJ2-1	ASSSRGTIGNEQF
.	TRBV5-1	TRBJ2-7	ASSLTSATYEQY
.	TRBV12-3/TRBV12-4	TRBJ2-3	ASLDLTRGTDAQY
many	TRBV6-2/TRBV6-3	TRBJ2-3	ASSPGTATDTQY
few	TRBV12-3/TRBV12-4	TRBJ1-1	ASSLQRGGEAF
few	TRBV9	TRBJ2-4	ASSQRDSGGRIAKNIQY
many	TRBV20-1	TRBJ2-1	SAPGFSYNEQF
.	TRBV12-3/TRBV12-4	TRBJ1-1	ASSAGEAF
few	TRBV29-1	TRBJ1-2	SVTLGQGAYGYT
.	TRBV3-1	.	ASSHGGIEQY